This T cell receptor (beta chain) comes out of a study of spatial heterogeneity in lung cancer. About the study: Detection of beta-chain sequences consistently exceeded that of alpha-chain sequences. The library had UMIs, and each TCR and UMI pair averaged more than ten raw reads.

J gave up 0 bases and V 5 bases, and 16 bases lay outside the gene matches. This CDR3 region has 20 residues. Looked up from germline, CDR1 is MNHEY and CDR2 is SMNVEV (reference sequence). Noted time point: sample taken at primary tumor resection. Unsorted whole RNA from tumor, nontumor lung or frozen PBMC underwent sequencing. Donors were 72 untreated early-stage non-small cell lung cancer patients. This clonotype came up many times. Each TCR cDNA molecule carried a unique molecular identifier. TCRdb re-analysed the 5' RACE reads in MiXCR, keeping a single row per CDR3 protein. The table has over 9,500 distinct CDR3 sequences, around 3.6% seen once.

The clonotype originates from a male donor with early-stage non-small cell lung cancer. Here the sequenced sample was normal lung tissue next to the tumor, taken at surgery. V and J are TRBV27 and TRBJ2-1, with TRBD2 identical over 10 bases. The CDR3, as DNA: TGTGCCAGCAGTCCTTACCCGGGACTAGCGACCCAAAGCTCCTACAATGAGCAGTTCTTC. This translates into CASSPYPGLATQSSYNEQFF.